This TCR beta chain was identified during a study of T cell repertoires in cytomegalovirus infection. In the study overall: Well-studied HLA-B-restricted epitopes and recently identified HLA-C-restricted epitopes of CMV were both used in the study. A matching HLA type, together with CMV infection, was signaled by public TCR beta signatures. Regarding the study as a whole: Cumulative public TCR beta family frequency identified CMV carriers with the relevant HLA. Ex vivo responses were dominated by HLA-C-restricted CMV-specific TCR beta clonotypes.

MiXCR, run by TCRdb on the reads, gives a single entry per CDR3 protein. The sample carries approximately 300,000 distinct CDR3 sequences, around 25% recorded once. In germline, CDR1 is LNHDA, CDR2 SQIVND (reference sequence). This CDR3 comprises 13 residues. Trimming removed 7 bases from V and 3 bases from J; junction bases left unmatched: 3. This clonotype was detected only a few times. Its cognate antigen is unknown. The sample here was cultured PBMCs, taken from culture after CMV antigen stimulation. The chain recombines TRBV19 with TRBJ1-1; 9 bases are shared with TRBD1. The receptor was derived from a human donor in good health (CMV status not recorded). Some clones in this sample may be carry-over from other donors' samples. The CDR3 loop reads CASIDRGDTEAFF. CDR3 sequence (DNA): TGTGCCAGTATCGACAGGGGGGACACTGAAGCTTTCTTT. The full variable domain, completed using reference TRBV19 and TRBJ1-1, is DGGITQSPKYLFRKEGQNVTLSCEQNLNHDAMYWYRQDPGQGLRLIYYSQIVNDFQKGDIAEGYSVSREKKESFPLTVTSAQKNPTAFYLCASIDRGDTEAFFGQGTRLTVV.